The 12 T cell receptor beta chains below all came from one sample that was sequenced in a study of naive and memory T cell subsets. The library had UMIs added by 3' ligation of an oligonucleotide to TCR cDNA. The SP2 primer and nested alpha and beta constant region primers amplified ligated cDNA in four rounds. TCRdb re-called the 5' RACE reads with MiXCR, one entry per CDR3 protein. The sample has approximately 30,000 distinct CDR3 sequences, over 15% seen once. Receptors originate from a female donor in good health.

This clonotype was picked up many times. This rearrangement joins TRBV6-5 to TRBJ1-2, with TRBD1 matching over 8 bases. The V and J ends lost 6 bases and 4 bases, in that order; junction bases with no gene match: 7. Per germline, CDR1 MNHEY and CDR2 SVGAGI. This CDR3 is 14 amino acids long. CDR3 sequence (DNA): TGTGCCAGCAGCGACAGGGGACGCGTCTATGGCTACACCTTC. It codes for CASSDRGRVYGYTF.

This clonotype was counted at least ten times. This chain joins TRBV6-1 and TRBJ1-2, with 9 bases fitting TRBD1. Germline CDR1 reads MNHNS; CDR2 reads SASEGT. This CDR3 contains 15 residues. With V trimmed by 3 bases and J by 4 bases, 6 bases remained unmatched. The CDR3 region is CASSDTGGVRYGYTF. The CDR3, as DNA: TGTGCCAGCAGTGACACAGGGGGCGTTCGCTATGGCTACACCTTC.

There are many counts of this clonotype. The chain is built from TRBV6-5 and TRBJ2-1; TRBD1 agrees at 9 bases. Germline V lookup: CDR1 MNHEY, CDR2 SVGAGI. The V segment lost 5 bases and the J segment 4 bases; nucleotides outside the gene matches: 9. This CDR3 has 16 residues. The CDR3 nucleotides are TGTGCCAGCAGTGGAACGACGGGACAGGGATACAATGAGCAGTTCTTC. It translates to CASSGTTGQGYNEQFF.

This clonotype was observed a few times. This chain connects TRBV7-8 to TRBJ1-4; perhaps TRBD1 as D (5 bases). V lost 1 base and J lost 8, with 8 bases in between. In germline, CDR1 is SGHVS, CDR2 FQNEAQ. The CDR3 is made up of 13 amino acids. CDR3 in DNA: TGTGCCAGCAGCTTAGATGGGGACGAAAAACTGTTTTTT. Protein sequence: CASSLDGDEKLFF.

This clonotype was observed many times. The chain links TRBV20-1 to TRBJ1-2; D perhaps matches TRBD1 (5 bases). V was pared by 6 bases and J by 7 bases, with 12 bases between. The length of the CDR3 is 11 residues. Germline V gene sequence: CDR1 DFQATT, CDR2 SNEGSKA (reference sequence). CDR3 residues: CSATQGVGYTF. In DNA, the CDR3 is TGCAGTGCAACTCAGGGCGTTGGCTACACCTTC.

This clonotype showed up just a few times. This chain connects TRBV20-1 to TRBJ2-5; TRBD2 matches at 7 bases. In germline, CDR1 is DFQATT, CDR2 SNEGSKA (reference sequence). This CDR3 is 16 amino acids long. V gave up 4 bases and J gave up 4 bases; unmatched junction bases: 15. The CDR3 sequence is CSATWMGGERLETQYF. CDR3 nucleotide sequence: TGCAGTGCTACTTGGATGGGGGGGGAACGATTAGAGACCCAGTACTTC.

About this clonotype: One end of the junction does not line up with germline, which may come from a read error. The rearrangement joins TRBV5-1 to TRBJ1-1; D not certain. This CDR3 spans 15 amino acids. From germline, CDR1 is SGHRS and CDR2 YFSETQ. CDR3 sequence (DNA): TGCGCCAGCAGCTTGGTTGGGAGTATGAACACTAAAGCTTTCTTT. Protein sequence: CASSLVGSMNTKAFF.

The V call is TRBV5-1, the J call TRBJ2-5; D tentatively reads TRBD1 or TRBD2 (5 bases each). The germline gives CDR1 SGHRS, CDR2 YFSETQ. The V and J ends lost 6 bases and 5 bases respectively, with 14 bases between them. The CDR3 is 13 amino acids. The CDR3 DNA reads as TGCGCCAGCACGCGAGGGGCGGGCGAGACCCAGTACTTC. This sequence encodes CASTRGAGETQYF. Combining the CDR3 with reference TRBV5-1 and TRBJ2-5 gives the whole variable domain KAGVTQTPRYLIKTRGQQVTLSCSPISGHRSVSWYQQTPGQGLQFLFEYFSETQRNKGNFPGRFSGRQFSNSRSEMNVSTLELGDSALYLCASTRGAGETQYFGPGTRLLVL.

This clonotype was detected ten times or more. The chain combines TRBV29-1 with TRBJ2-7; 10 bases agree with TRBD1. This CDR3 contains 15 residues. The germline CDR1 and CDR2 sequences are SQVTM and ANQGSEA. The J segment lost 1 base and the V segment lost 7 bases, leaving 10 bases of the junction unmatched. This chain's CDR3 is CSAIRDRGRSYEQYF. The CDR3 DNA sequence: TGCAGCGCCATCCGGGACAGGGGCCGATCCTACGAGCAGTACTTC.

The chain uses TRBV15 and TRBJ1-1; D is uncertain. The CDR3 loop spans 13 amino acids. V was clipped by 8 bases and J by 2 bases, with 12 bases between them. Germline V gene data show CDR1 as LNHNV and CDR2 as YYDKDF (reference sequence). For the CDR3, the DNA is TGTGCCACCCGTTACACGGAAAACACTGAAGCTTTCTTT. Its translation: CATRYTENTEAFF.

This clonotype was seen only a few times. The chain uses TRBV20-1 and TRBJ1-2, with 7 bases fitting TRBD1. V gave up 6 bases and J gave up 12 bases; unmatched junction bases: 22. The CDR3 covers 15 residues. Germline V lookup: CDR1 DFQATT, CDR2 SNEGSKA (reference sequence). CDR3 sequence (DNA): TGCAGTGCAAGGGACCCCGCTCGGGGGACAGACGGCGACACCTTC. Translation gives CSARDPARGTDGDTF.

In this sample, this clonotype turned up many times. V is TRBV5-5 and J is TRBJ2-2; D uncertain. The germline CDR1 and CDR2 sequences are SGHKS and YYEKEE (reference sequence). The germline V and J ends were trimmed by 0 bases and 0 bases, with 9 bases remaining between them. The CDR3 runs to 16 residues. CDR3 nucleotide sequence: TGTGCCAGCAGCTTGGTCTCACTGACGAACACCGGGGAGCTGTTTTTT. Translated, it gives CASSLVSLTNTGELFF.